The source of this TCR beta chain is a study of blood T cell repertoires in COVID-19. About the study: Whether acute or convalescent, the COVID-19 samples came from the United States, Italy and Spain.

Original processing methods: How many nucleated cells were present was estimated from reference gene primer amplification. Clones were read by immunoSEQ multiplex PCR, and TCRdb kept only the in-frame ones, dropping some. For V, J and clone size, that table is used; D and trimming come from the DNA. The repertoire holds tens of thousands of clones, with less than 90% as singletons. The CDR3 has 15 amino acids. With 1 base removed from V and 4 bases from J, the gap between germline ends came to 10 bases. Germline CDR1 reads SGHVS; CDR2 reads FQNEAQ. This chain connects TRBV7-8 to TRBJ2-2; D is unresolved. Sequencing was carried out using peripheral blood. The TCR sequence derives from a man older than 75 with COVID-19, enrolled during active disease. The CDR3, as DNA: TGTGCCAGCAGCTTAGTCCTTACCGGCACCGGGGAGCTGTTTTTT. It yields the protein CASSLVLTGTGELFF.